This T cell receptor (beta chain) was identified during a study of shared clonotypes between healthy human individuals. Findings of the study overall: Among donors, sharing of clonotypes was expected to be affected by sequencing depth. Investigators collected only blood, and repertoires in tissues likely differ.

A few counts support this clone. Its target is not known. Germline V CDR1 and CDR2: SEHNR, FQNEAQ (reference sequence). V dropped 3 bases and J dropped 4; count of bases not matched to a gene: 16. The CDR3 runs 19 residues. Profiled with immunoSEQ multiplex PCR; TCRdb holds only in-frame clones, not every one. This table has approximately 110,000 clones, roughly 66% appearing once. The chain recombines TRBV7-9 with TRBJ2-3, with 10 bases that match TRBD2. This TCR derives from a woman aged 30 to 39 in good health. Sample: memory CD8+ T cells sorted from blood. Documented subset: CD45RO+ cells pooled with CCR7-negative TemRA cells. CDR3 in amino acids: CASSLWFVAGGPSADTQYF. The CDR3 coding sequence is TGTGCCAGCAGCTTGTGGTTTGTAGCGGGAGGCCCGTCGGCAGATACGCAGTATTTT.